The source of this T cell receptor beta chain is a study of blood T cell repertoires in COVID-19. Unmatched junction bases numbered 1, after V lost 3 bases and J lost 7 bases. CDR1 is GTSNPN and CDR2 is SVGIG in the germline V gene (reference sequence). The CDR3 consists of 12 residues. TCRdb keeps only in-frame clones here, not all; method: immunoSEQ multiplex PCR. The table lists 70,000 to 90,000 clones, about 89% of them singletons, with under 1.5% in the top ten. Cohorts were based on clinical histories the participants reported. This clonotype originated in a woman between 45 and 65 years old with acute COVID-19. The chain uses TRBV30 and TRBJ1-4, with 8 bases fitting TRBD1. Sequencing was done on a sample of PBMCs or T cells enriched from blood (not recorded which). CDR3 amino acids: CAWRTGAEKLFF. DNA of the CDR3: TGTGCCTGGAGGACAGGGGCTGAAAAACTGTTTTTT. Together with reference TRBV30 and TRBJ1-4, the CDR3 gives the full variable domain: SQTIHQWPATLVQPVGSPLSLECTVEGTSNPNLYWYRQAAGRGLQLLFYSVGIGQISSEVPQNLSASRPQDRQFILSSKKLLLSDSGFYLCAWRTGAEKLFFGSGTQLSVL.